This T cell receptor (beta chain) is from a study of molecular identifiers for immune sequencing clone quantification. Turning to the study itself: The replicate experiment used RNA from roughly 20,000 or 100,000 naive CD8 cells. This RNA was split into five aliquots, and four of them were sequenced.

TCRdb called the PCR reads again in MiXCR, with one record for every CDR3 protein. The sample lists just under 650,000 distinct CDR3 sequences, just under 20% occurring once. Broader study findings: The study reportedly detected spiked Jurkat TCR RNA from one cell among some 940,000 naive cells. Clones with over 20 RNA copies captured over 98% of effector molecules but under 1% of naive ones.

Based on a CD8+CD4-CCR7+CD45RA+ profile, naive CD8 T cells were sorted. This clonotype was detected only a few times. The antigen is unknown. The CDR3 is 15 amino acids. Germline V gene data show CDR1 as SEHNR and CDR2 as FQNEAQ (reference sequence). V was clipped by 5 bases and J by 5 bases; unmatched bases: 6. This TCR was recovered from a human donor in good health. Some libraries in this study had Jurkat cell RNA spiked in. What was sequenced was naive CD8+ T cells from blood, with Jurkat cell RNA spiked in. Described subset: FACS-sorted CD8+CD4-CCR7+CD45RA+ naive T cells. The chain is built from TRBV7-9 and TRBJ2-2, with TRBD2 matching 9 bases. The CDR3 DNA sequence: TGTGCCAGCAGCGGCGGGGGGGCCCGAACCGGGGAGCTGTTTTTT. Protein: CASSGGGARTGELFF.